These T cell receptor beta chains were read from a single sample in a study of T cell responses to AZD1222 COVID-19 vaccine. Data came from immunoSEQ multiplex PCR; TCRdb stores just in-frame clones and leaves some out. The sample lists about 120,000 clones; around 90% were seen once. The specimen was peripheral blood, collected on day 0 of AZD1222 vaccination. All receptors come from an adult in good health. The CDR3 runs from the conserved cysteine through the conserved F or W. Fields, in order: clone size, J gene, D gene, V gene, CDR3 protein, CDR3 DNA. D genes are given only for firm matches. Size tells how often a clone was seen (once, few, many) or the class of an expanded clone, and some rows leave it out.

>-|TRBJ1-2|TRBD1|TRBV18
CASSLTGNVDRGRIGYTF
TGTGCCAGCTCCCTAACCGGGAACGTGGACAGGGGGAGGATTGGCTACACCTTC
>-|TRBJ1-2|TRBD1|TRBV3-1/TRBV3-2
CASSQADRGSRGYTF
TGTGCCAGCAGCCAAGCAGACAGGGGATCGAGGGGCTACACCTTC
>-|TRBJ2-3|-|TRBV7-2
CASSLVSSSTDTQYF
TGTGCCAGCAGCTTAGTGAGTTCTAGCACAGATACGCAGTATTTT
>-|TRBJ2-2|TRBD1|TRBV9
CASSATGDPGELFF
TGTGCCAGCAGCGCCACAGGGGATCCCGGGGAGCTGTTTTTT
>-|TRBJ1-5|TRBD1|TRBV27
CASSLVGTGGNQPQHF
TGTGCCAGCAGTTTAGTGGGGACAGGGGGCAATCAGCCCCAGCATTTT
>-|TRBJ1-5|-|TRBV28
CASTSLHQPQHF
TGTGCCAGCACATCCCTGCATCAGCCCCAGCATTTT
>-|TRBJ2-7|TRBD2|TRBV27
CASSPPRGLAGSYEQYF
TGTGCCAGCAGTCCCCCCAGGGGCTTAGCGGGATCCTACGAGCAGTACTTC
>-|TRBJ1-3|-|TRBV21-1
CASSPRPGVSDGNTIYF
TGTGCCAGCAGCCCCCGACCCGGGGTCAGTGACGGAAACACCATATATTTT
>few|TRBJ1-2|-|TRBV5-1
CASSTGGTENGYTF
TGCGCCAGCAGCACCGGAGGTACGGAGAATGGCTACACCTTC
>-|TRBJ1-1|-|TRBV7-3
CASSPFGAGNTEAFF
TGTGCCAGCAGCCCATTTGGGGCGGGGAACACTGAAGCTTTCTTT
>-|TRBJ2-7|TRBD1|TRBV30
CAWSAGDRDKYEQYF
TGTGCCTGGAGTGCCGGGGACAGGGACAAATACGAGCAGTACTTC
>few|TRBJ2-7|-|TRBV4-3
CASSQDGYGAAEQYF
TGCGCCAGCAGCCAAGATGGGTACGGGGCGGCCGAGCAGTACTTC
>-|TRBJ1-6|TRBD1|TRBV7-9
CASSLGQVNSPLHF
TGTGCCAGCAGCCTAGGACAGGTTAATTCACCCCTCCACTTT
>-|TRBJ2-1|-|TRBV7-9
CASSGRRAVSYNEQFF
TGTGCCAGCAGCGGACGGAGGGCCGTCTCCTACAATGAGCAGTTCTTC
>-|TRBJ2-3|-|TRBV29-1
CSGQVTTDTQYF
TGCAGCGGACAGGTAACCACAGATACGCAGTATTTT
>-|TRBJ2-4|-|TRBV4-2
CASSQDKLTANIQYF
TGTGCCAGCAGCCAAGATAAGCTTACCGCGAACATTCAGTACTTC